One and the same sample provided the 28 T cell receptor beta chains below, sequenced in a study of T cell responses to AZD1222 COVID-19 vaccine. Profiled with immunoSEQ multiplex PCR; TCRdb holds only in-frame clones, not every one. The sample includes approximately 180,000 clones, about nine tenths of them seen just once. The sequencing used peripheral blood, collected on day 0 of AZD1222 vaccination. Source of these receptors: an adult in good health.

V and J are TRBV18 and TRBJ1-1; the D gene is possibly TRBD1 (6 bases). Trimming stripped 3 bases from V and 2 bases from J, with 10 bases between. CDR3 length equals 14 residues. In germline, CDR1 is KGHSH, CDR2 LQKENI. This chain's CDR3 is CASSPGAINTEAFF. Written as DNA, the CDR3 is TGTGCCAGCTCACCGGGGGCCATCAACACTGAAGCTTTCTTT.

The chain combines TRBV19 with TRBJ2-3; D gene unclear. Per the germline V gene, CDR1 is LNHDA and CDR2 is SQIVND (reference sequence). This CDR3 region has 16 residues. V was pared by 7 bases and J by 0 bases, with 17 bases between. The CDR3 DNA reads as TGTGCCAGTACCCCGTACCCGAACCCTAGCACAGATACGCAGTATTTT. It yields the protein CASTPYPNPSTDTQYF.

This clone was counted once. CDR3 in amino acids: CATSRQRVYEQYF. The CDR3 nucleotides read TGTGCCACCAGCCGCCAGAGGGTATACGAGCAGTACTTC. This rearrangement joins TRBV15 to TRBJ2-7, with TRBD2 as a possible D gene (5 bases). V lost 5 bases, J lost 4 bases, and 12 bases lay in between. Germline loops: CDR1 LNHNV, CDR2 YYDKDF (reference sequence). The CDR3 consists of 13 residues.

The chain carries TRBV4-2 and TRBJ2-7; 8 nucleotides line up with TRBD2. The germline CDR1 and CDR2 sequences are LGHNA and YNFKEQ. The junction had 16 bases not matched to a gene; V was cut back by 0 bases and J by 6 bases. The CDR3 extends over 18 amino acids. CDR3 sequence: CASSQDQHGGGLPGEQYF. For the CDR3, the DNA is TGTGCCAGCAGCCAAGATCAGCATGGCGGGGGGTTACCAGGCGAGCAGTACTTC.

V is TRBV29-1 and J is TRBJ2-7; 11 bases fit TRBD2. J lost 4 bases, V lost 7 bases, and 6 bases had no gene match. The length of the CDR3 is 13 residues. The germline V gene has CDR1 SQVTM and CDR2 ANQGSEA. As DNA, the CDR3 is TGCAGCGCTTCTAGCGGGGGGATTTACGAGCAGTACTTC. Protein: CSASSGGIYEQYF.

The rearrangement links TRBV5-1 to TRBJ1-5, with D possibly matching TRBD1 (6 bases). Trimming cost V 7 bases and J 0 bases, with 20 bases left between them. Germline CDR1 reads SGHRS; CDR2 reads YFSETQ. This CDR3 is 17 amino acids long. CDR3 nucleotide sequence: TGCGCCAGCCGCCTGACCATGGGACACCGTAGCAATCAGCCCCAGCATTTT. It translates to CASRLTMGHRSNQPQHF.

The CDR3 DNA is TGTGCCAGCAGCTTTGGCTCCTACGAGCAGTACTTC. This sequence encodes CASSFGSYEQYF. The chain employs TRBV11-3 and TRBJ2-7; D gene uncertain. The CDR3 spans 12 residues. Germline CDR1 is SGHNT and CDR2 is YENEEA. Trimming stripped 3 bases from V and 0 bases from J, with 3 bases between.

The chain couples TRBV19 to TRBJ2-2; TRBD2 aligns across 11 bases. This CDR3 is 18 amino acids long. V gave up 2 bases and J gave up 4 bases; unmatched junction bases: 9. CDR1 and CDR2 from the germline V gene are LNHDA and SQIVND (reference sequence). In nucleotides, the CDR3 is TGTGCCAGTAGTATACGGGTAGGGGGGACTAGCGGCACCGGGGAGCTGTTTTTT. This translates into CASSIRVGGTSGTGELFF.

The chain is built from TRBV4-3 and TRBJ2-5; maybe TRBD2 (6 bases). The germline V and J ends were trimmed by 0 bases and 5 bases, with 19 bases remaining between them. The V gene's germline CDR1 is LGHNA and CDR2 YSLEER. This CDR3 spans 17 amino acids. The CDR3 protein is CASSQDRSGVRVETQYF. The DNA of the CDR3 is TGCGCCAGCAGCCAAGATCGTTCGGGGGTCCGGGTTGAGACCCAGTACTTC.

This clone was recorded a few times. The chain recombines TRBV9 with TRBJ1-2; tentatively, D is TRBD1 (6 bases). V was trimmed by 3 bases and J by 1 base, leaving 22 bases between them. Per the germline V gene, CDR1 is SGDLS and CDR2 is YYNGEE. The CDR3 runs to 18 residues. CDR3 region: CASSASRVQGPNNYGYTF. The DNA of the CDR3 is TGTGCCAGCAGCGCCTCTCGAGTTCAGGGGCCCAATAACTATGGCTACACCTTC.

This sequence joins TRBV19 and TRBJ1-5, with D hard to call. V lost 11 bases and J 0 bases, leaving 8 bases between the germline ends. This CDR3 spans 12 amino acids. The V gene's germline CDR1 is LNHDA and CDR2 SQIVND (reference sequence). CDR3 nucleotide sequence: TGTGCCTCGACCCATAGCAATCAGCCCCAGCATTTT. It encodes CASTHSNQPQHF.

J is TRBJ1-5 and V is TRBV4-3; no definite D call. Germline V gene data show CDR1 as LGHNA and CDR2 as YSLEER. This CDR3 is 15 amino acids long. The V gene lost 0 bases and the J gene lost 3 bases, with 9 bases spanning the gap. The chain's CDR3 is CASSQEAGNNQPQHF. The DNA of the CDR3 is TGCGCCAGCAGCCAAGAGGCGGGGAACAATCAGCCCCAGCATTTT.

This rearrangement joins TRBV3-1 (or the pseudogene TRBV3-2) to TRBJ2-6; D is perhaps TRBD2 (6 bases). CDR1 is LGHDT, CDR2 YNNKEL, per germline (reference sequence). The CDR3 spans 16 residues. V gave up 4 bases and J gave up 1 base, with 11 bases separating them. CDR3 nucleotide sequence: TGTGCCAGCAGCCTAACGAGCGGGTCTGGGGCCAACGTCCTGACTTTC. Protein: CASSLTSGSGANVLTF.

The chain combines TRBV7-3 with TRBJ2-5; D possibly matches TRBD1 or TRBD2 (7 bases each). Deletions cut 5 bases from V and 5 bases from J, with 15 bases between. This CDR3 comprises 14 residues. Germline V gives CDR1 SGHTA, CDR2 FQGTGA. In nucleotides, the CDR3 is TGTGCCAGCAGCCCCAGGGGGGGCAGGGAGACCCAGTACTTC. Residues: CASSPRGGRETQYF.

The chain combines TRBV18 with TRBJ1-1; TRBD1 agrees at 7 bases. Germline trimming cut 3 bases from V and 7 bases from J; bases unmatched to any gene: 8. The CDR3 sequence is 14 residues long. From germline, CDR1 is KGHSH and CDR2 LQKENI. Here the CDR3 reads CASSPADREGEAFF. For the CDR3, the DNA is TGTGCCAGCTCACCGGCTGACAGGGAGGGTGAAGCTTTCTTT.

CDR3 protein: CASSIGPTEAFF. The CDR3 DNA reads TGTGCCAGTAGTATTGGACCCACTGAAGCTTTCTTT. V gene TRBV19 combines with J gene TRBJ1-1; D is uncertain. This CDR3 comprises 12 residues. The V gene's germline CDR1 is LNHDA and CDR2 SQIVND (reference sequence). V shed 3 bases and J shed 4 bases, with 6 bases lying between them.

The genes are TRBV27 and TRBJ1-5, with D possibly TRBD1 on 6 matching bases. V dropped 5 bases and J dropped 3 bases, with 20 bases sitting between them. Germline lookup yields CDR1 MNHEY and CDR2 SMNVEV (reference sequence). There are 17 residues in the CDR3. CDR3 coding DNA: TGTGCCAGCAGTCGCCTACCTGGACAGACTACCAATCAGCCCCAGCATTTT. Residues: CASSRLPGQTTNQPQHF.

In its sample, this clone was seen a few times. The V gene is TRBV5-1, the J gene TRBJ2-3, with TRBD2 matching 14 bases. Germline-derived CDR1 and CDR2 are SGHRS and YFSETQ. The CDR3 loop spans 18 amino acids. Trimming cost V 3 bases and J 3 bases; bases outside gene matches: 9. The CDR3 loop reads CASSSGLAGGRGTDTQYF. The CDR3 nucleotides are TGCGCCAGCAGCTCCGGACTAGCGGGGGGCCGGGGGACAGATACGCAGTATTTT. Looking up the rest from reference TRBV5-1 and TRBJ2-3 gives the full variable domain: KAGVTQTPRYLIKTRGQQVTLSCSPISGHRSVSWYQQTPGQGLQFLFEYFSETQRNKGNFPGRFSGRQFSNSRSEMNVSTLELGDSALYLCASSSGLAGGRGTDTQYFGPGTRLTVL.

This clone was seen a handful of times. The V call is TRBV4-3, the J call TRBJ2-1; TRBD2 might be the D (6 bases). With 5 bases removed from V and 8 bases from J, the gap between germline ends came to 19 bases. The germline V gene encodes CDR1 LGHNA and CDR2 YSLEER. The CDR3 length is 15 residues. CDR3 bases: TGCGCCAGCAGCTCCGGGTGGGGGGATGATCATGAGCAGTTCTTC. The encoded protein is CASSSGWGDDHEQFF.

The genes are TRBV19 and TRBJ1-6; D not resolved. Trimming removed 7 bases at V and 8 bases at J, with 12 bases between. The CDR3 sequence is 13 residues long. CDR1 is LNHDA and CDR2 is SQIVND in the germline V gene (reference sequence). The CDR3 bases are TGTGCCAGTATCGGCGTAGCGGATTCACCCCTCCACTTT. Protein product: CASIGVADSPLHF.

This clone came up once. The rearrangement links TRBV10-3 to TRBJ2-1; the D gene could be TRBD1 or TRBD2 (6 bases each). The V gene lost 3 bases and the J gene lost 10 bases, with 10 bases spanning the gap. Looked up from germline, CDR1 is ENHRY and CDR2 is SYGVKD. The length of the CDR3 is 12 residues. The CDR3 loop is CAISEGGGEQFF. CDR3 in DNA: TGTGCCATCAGTGAAGGGGGAGGCGAGCAGTTCTTC.

This chain's CDR3 is CASSVEGTVGSPLHF. Written as DNA, the CDR3 is TGTGCCAGCAGCGTAGAAGGGACGGTCGGGTCACCCCTCCACTTT. The chain couples TRBV9 to TRBJ1-6; D may be TRBD1 (5 bases). The CDR3 consists of 15 residues. The germline gives CDR1 SGDLS, CDR2 YYNGEE. V was pared by 0 bases and J by 10 bases, with 14 bases between.

This rearrangement joins TRBV9 to TRBJ2-5; maybe TRBD1 (6 bases). V shed 4 bases and J shed 2 bases, with 12 bases lying between them. Germline V CDR1 and CDR2: SGDLS, YYNGEE. This CDR3 contains 14 residues. Here the CDR3 DNA reads TGTGCCAGCAGCCCCCGGACAGTTCAAGAGACCCAGTACTTC. It specifies CASSPRTVQETQYF. The full variable domain, in which reference TRBV9 and TRBJ2-5 provide the parts outside the CDR3, is DSGVTQTPKHLITATGQRVTLRCSPRSGDLSVYWYQQSLDQGLQFLIQYYNGEERAKGNILERFSAQQFPDLHSELNLSSLELGDSALYFCASSPRTVQETQYFGPGTRLLVL.

The chain is built from TRBV30 and TRBJ1-2; D may be TRBD1 (5 bases). This CDR3 comprises 15 residues. Trimming shortened V by 2 bases and J by 0 bases, and 13 bases separated the two germline ends. Germline CDR1 reads GTSNPN; CDR2 reads SVGIG (reference sequence). CDR3 nucleotide sequence: TGTGCCTGGAGTACCCCAGGGCGGGCTAACTATGGCTACACCTTC. Translating gives CAWSTPGRANYGYTF.

V gene TRBV9 combines with J gene TRBJ1-5; no clear D gene. This CDR3 is built from 13 residues. Germline V gene lookup returns CDR1 SGDLS and CDR2 YYNGEE. Trimming took 1 base from V and 5 from J, leaving 7 bases between them. DNA of the CDR3: TGTGCCAGCAGCGTATCGTCGGATCAGCCCCAGCATTTT. Translation: CASSVSSDQPQHF.

The chain has TRBV9 and TRBJ1-1; unclear D gene. CDR3 size: 13 residues. The V end was cut by 4 bases, the J end by 5 bases, with 12 bases between. Germline V lookup: CDR1 SGDLS, CDR2 YYNGEE. CDR3 DNA: TGTGCCAGCAGCCCCCTCCGGGATACTGAAGCTTTCTTT. Amino acids: CASSPLRDTEAFF.

V is TRBV7-3 and J is TRBJ2-3, with TRBD2 matching 8 bases. CDR3 size: 13 residues. CDR1 is SGHTA, CDR2 FQGTGA, per germline. The junction had 5 bases not matched to a gene; V was cut back by 4 bases and J by 8 bases. CDR3 sequence: CASSSSGGPTQYF. CDR3 in DNA: TGTGCCAGCAGCTCCAGCGGGGGCCCTACGCAGTATTTT.

This clone has a handful of counts. V gene TRBV11-2 combines with J gene TRBJ2-1; D might be TRBD1 or TRBD2, each matching 5 bases. The germline V gene has CDR1 SGHAT and CDR2 FQNNGV. V was clipped by 1 base and J by 6 bases, with 13 bases between them. The CDR3 runs 15 residues. The CDR3 protein is CASSLVIGGSNEQFF. The DNA of the CDR3 is TGTGCCAGCAGCTTAGTGATTGGGGGATCCAATGAGCAGTTCTTC.